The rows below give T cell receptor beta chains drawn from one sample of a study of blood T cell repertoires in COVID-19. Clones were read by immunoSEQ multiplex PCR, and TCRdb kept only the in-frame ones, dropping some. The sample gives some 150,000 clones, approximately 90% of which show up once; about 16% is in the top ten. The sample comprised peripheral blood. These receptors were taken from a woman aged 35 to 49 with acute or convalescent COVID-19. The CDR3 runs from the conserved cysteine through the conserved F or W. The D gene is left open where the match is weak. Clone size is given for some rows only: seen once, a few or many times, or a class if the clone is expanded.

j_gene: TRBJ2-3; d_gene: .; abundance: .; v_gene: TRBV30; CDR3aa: CAWNIITDTQYF; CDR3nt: TGTGCCTGGAATATTATCACAGATACGCAGTATTTT
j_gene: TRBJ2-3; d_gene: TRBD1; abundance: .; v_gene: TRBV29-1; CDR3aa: CSVTGGTDTQYF; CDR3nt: TGCAGCGTGACAGGGGGAACAGATACGCAGTATTTT
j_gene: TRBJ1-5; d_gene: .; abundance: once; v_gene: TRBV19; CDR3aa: CASSIVPGENQPQHF; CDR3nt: TGTGCCAGTAGTATCGTTCCAGGGGAGAATCAGCCCCAGCATTTT
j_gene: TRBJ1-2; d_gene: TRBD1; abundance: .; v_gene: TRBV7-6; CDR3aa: CASSSGQGASGYTF; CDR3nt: TGTGCCAGCAGCTCAGGACAGGGGGCCTCTGGCTACACCTTC
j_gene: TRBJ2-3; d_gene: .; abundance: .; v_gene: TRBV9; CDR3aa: CASSAEGALTDTQYF; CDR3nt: TGTGCCAGCAGCGCCGAAGGGGCGCTCACAGATACGCAGTATTTT
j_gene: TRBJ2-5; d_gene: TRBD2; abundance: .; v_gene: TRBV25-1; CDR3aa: CASSVGLAGHETQYF; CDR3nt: TGTGCCAGCAGCGTTGGACTAGCGGGACACGAGACCCAGTACTTC
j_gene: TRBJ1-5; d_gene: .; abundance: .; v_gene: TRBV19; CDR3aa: CASSMGMGRAGNQPQHF; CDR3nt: TGTGCCAGTAGTATGGGAATGGGGAGGGCGGGCAATCAGCCCCAGCATTTT
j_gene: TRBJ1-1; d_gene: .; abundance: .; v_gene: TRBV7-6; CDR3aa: CASSLAEFGEAFF; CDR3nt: TGTGCCAGCAGCTTAGCGGAGTTTGGTGAAGCTTTCTTT
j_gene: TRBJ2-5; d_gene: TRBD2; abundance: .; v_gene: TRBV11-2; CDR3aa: CASSLGGLAGETQYF; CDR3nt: TGTGCCAGCAGCTTAGGGGGACTAGCGGGGGAGACCCAGTACTTC
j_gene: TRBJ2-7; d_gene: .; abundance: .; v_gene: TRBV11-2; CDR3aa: CASSPDQTRGRVGEQYF; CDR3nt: TGTGCCAGCAGCCCGGACCAGACGCGGGGGCGGGTGGGTGAGCAGTACTTC
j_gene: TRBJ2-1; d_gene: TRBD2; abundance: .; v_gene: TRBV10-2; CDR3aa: CASTVTSGRGHEQFF; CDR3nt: TGCGCCAGCACCGTGACTAGCGGGAGAGGTCATGAGCAGTTCTTC
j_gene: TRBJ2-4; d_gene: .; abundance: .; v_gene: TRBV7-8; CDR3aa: CASSPWGDAKNIQYF; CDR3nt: TGTGCCAGCAGCCCTTGGGGGGATGCCAAAAACATTCAGTACTTC
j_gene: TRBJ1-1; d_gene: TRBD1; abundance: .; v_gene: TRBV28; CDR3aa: CASTDRGTEEAFF; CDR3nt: TGTGCCAGCACGGACAGGGGGACCGAGGAAGCTTTCTTT
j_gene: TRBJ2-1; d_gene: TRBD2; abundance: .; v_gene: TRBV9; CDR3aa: CASSVSLAGGPNEQFF; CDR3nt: TGTGCCAGCAGCGTCTCTCTAGCGGGAGGGCCAAATGAGCAGTTCTTC
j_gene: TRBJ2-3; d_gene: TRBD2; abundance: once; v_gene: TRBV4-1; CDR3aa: CASSQVGLAGGRRDTQYF; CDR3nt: TGCGCCAGCAGCCAAGTTGGGTTAGCGGGGGGTCGCCGGGATACGCAGTATTTT
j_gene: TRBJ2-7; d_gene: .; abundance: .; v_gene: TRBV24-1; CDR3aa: CATSDSGQPYEQYF; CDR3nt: TGTGCCACCAGTGACTCCGGACAGCCCTACGAGCAGTACTTC
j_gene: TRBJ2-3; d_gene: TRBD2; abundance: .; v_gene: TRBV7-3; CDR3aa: CASSLTRGGSTDTQYF; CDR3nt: TGTGCCAGCAGCTTAACCCGGGGGGGTAGCACAGATACGCAGTATTTT
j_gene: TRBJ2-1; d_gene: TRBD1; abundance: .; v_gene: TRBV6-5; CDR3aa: CASGRRTGIYNEQFF; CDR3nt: TGTGCCAGCGGCCGCCGGACAGGGATATACAATGAGCAGTTCTTC
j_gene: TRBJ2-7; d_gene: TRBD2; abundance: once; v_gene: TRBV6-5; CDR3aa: CASSYSGRGGDYEQYF; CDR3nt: TGTGCCAGCAGTTACTCGGGCCGCGGGGGGGACTACGAGCAGTACTTC
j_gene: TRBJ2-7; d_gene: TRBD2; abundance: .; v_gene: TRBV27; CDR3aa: CASINSREGSGEQYF; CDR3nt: TGTGCCAGCATTAACTCGAGGGAGGGGTCGGGTGAGCAGTACTTC
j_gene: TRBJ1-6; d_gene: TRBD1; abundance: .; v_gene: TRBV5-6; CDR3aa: CASSLSGGYNSPLHF; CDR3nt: TGTGCCAGCAGCTTGTCAGGGGGTTATAATTCACCCCTCCACTTT
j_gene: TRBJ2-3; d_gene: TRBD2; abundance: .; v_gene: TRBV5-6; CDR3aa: CASSLASGSADTQYF; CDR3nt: TGTGCCAGCAGCTTGGCTAGCGGGAGTGCAGATACGCAGTATTTT
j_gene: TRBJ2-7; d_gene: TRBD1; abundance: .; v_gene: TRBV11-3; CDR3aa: CASSSGAGGYEQYF; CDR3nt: TGTGCCAGCAGCTCCGGGGCAGGGGGCTACGAGCAGTACTTC
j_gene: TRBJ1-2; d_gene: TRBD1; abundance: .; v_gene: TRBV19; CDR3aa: CASSIYGTGDGYTF; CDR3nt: TGTGCCAGTAGTATTTATGGAACAGGGGATGGCTACACCTTC
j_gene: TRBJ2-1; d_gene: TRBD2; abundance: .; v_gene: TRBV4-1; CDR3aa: CASSQEQRGPEQFF; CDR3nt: TGCGCCAGCAGCCAAGAACAGCGGGGGCCTGAGCAGTTCTTC
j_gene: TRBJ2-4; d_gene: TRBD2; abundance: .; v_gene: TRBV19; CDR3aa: CASTSGSRNIQYF; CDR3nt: TGTGCCTCGACTAGCGGGAGTAGGAACATTCAGTACTTC
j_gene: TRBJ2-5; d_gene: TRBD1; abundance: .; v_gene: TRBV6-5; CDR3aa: CASRTGVGETQYF; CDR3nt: TGTGCCAGCAGGACAGGGGTCGGGGAGACCCAGTACTTC
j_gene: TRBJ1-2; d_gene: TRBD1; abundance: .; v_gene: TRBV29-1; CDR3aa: CSVGGQGRGYGYTF; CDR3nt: TGCAGCGTTGGGGGACAGGGGCGCGGCTATGGCTACACCTTC
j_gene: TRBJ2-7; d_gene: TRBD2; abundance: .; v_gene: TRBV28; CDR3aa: CASSFLIWVQQGGSYEQYF; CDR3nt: TGTGCCAGCAGTTTCCTGATATGGGTCCAGCAGGGAGGGTCCTACGAGCAGTACTTC
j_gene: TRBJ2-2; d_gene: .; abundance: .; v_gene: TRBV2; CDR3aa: CVPGFGDTGELFF; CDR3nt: TGTGTCCCCGGCTTCGGGGACACCGGGGAGCTGTTTTTT
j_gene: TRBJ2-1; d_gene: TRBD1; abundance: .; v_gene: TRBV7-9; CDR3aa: CASSFSYDRGLEQFF; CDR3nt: TGTGCCAGCAGCTTCTCATATGACAGGGGGTTGGAGCAGTTCTTC
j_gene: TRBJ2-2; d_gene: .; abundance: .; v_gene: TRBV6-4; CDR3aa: CASRTGTGELFF; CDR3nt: TGTGCCAGCAGGACAGGCACCGGGGAGCTGTTTTTT
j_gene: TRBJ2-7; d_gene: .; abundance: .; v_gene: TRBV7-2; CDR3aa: CASSYRLLLDEQYF; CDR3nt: TGTGCCAGCAGCTACCGCCTTCTACTCGACGAGCAGTACTTC
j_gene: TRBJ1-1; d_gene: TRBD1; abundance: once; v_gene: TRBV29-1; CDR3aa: CSVRDSGTEAFF; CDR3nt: TGCAGCGTTAGGGACAGCGGCACTGAAGCTTTCTTT
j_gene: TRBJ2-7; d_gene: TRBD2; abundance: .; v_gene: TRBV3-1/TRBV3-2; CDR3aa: CASSLSGRPSYEQYF; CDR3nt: TGTGCCAGCAGCCTTAGCGGGAGGCCCTCCTACGAGCAGTACTTC
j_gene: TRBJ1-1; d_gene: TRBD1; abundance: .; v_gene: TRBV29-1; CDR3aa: CSVEEDRSNTEAFF; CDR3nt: TGCAGCGTTGAAGAGGACAGGAGTAACACTGAAGCTTTCTTT